This T cell receptor beta chain stems from a study of Tregs in tolerant kidney transplant recipients. Study-level findings and limits: The most relevant donor-specific Treg TCRbeta repertoire apparently came from expansion with activated donor B cells. Biological reproducibility was not directly addressed in this study. Few patients were studied, so findings need validation in larger groups.

The repertoire was sequenced with immunoSEQ multiplex PCR; TCRdb's copy has only in-frame clones and lacks some. The sample carries 90,000 or so clones, around 90% recorded once. The CDR3 covers 16 residues. Germline V gene data show CDR1 as SGHVS and CDR2 as FQNEAQ. V lost 0 bases, J lost 4 bases, and 13 bases lay in between. Concerning this clone: Its antigen remains unidentified.

CD4+CD25+CD127- Tregs, CD4+CD25- non-Tregs, CD4 and CD8 cells were sorted. The sample comprised CD8+ T cells from blood. This sequence was found in a human donor in good health. The chain couples TRBV7-8 to TRBJ2-1; the D gene is possibly TRBD1 (6 bases). The CDR3 nucleotides are TGTGCCAGCAGCTTAGCAAAGACAGGAAGATACAATGAGCAGTTCTTC. Translated, it gives CASSLAKTGRYNEQFF.